The clone carrying this T cell receptor beta chain was detected only once. Seattle-derived patients entered the study during active infection and were followed longitudinally. The data belong to a study of blood T cell repertoires in COVID-19. Study at large: Donors in the United States, Italy and Spain gave samples during acute or convalescent COVID-19. T cells, B-cell-depleted T cells, or PBMCs provided the cDNA or gDNA that served as material.

Authors' analysis steps: It was from reference gene primer amplification that nucleated cell counts were estimated. This table comes from immunoSEQ multiplex PCR, and its TCRdb copy is limited to in-frame clones, with some not included. V and J calls and clone size come straight from that table; D and trimming were deduced from the DNA. The repertoire holds around 200,000 clones, with 70% to 90% as singletons. The CDR3 totals 13 residues. Germline V lookup: CDR1 SGHAT, CDR2 FQNNGV. Trimming left V 5 bases short and J 2 bases short, with 9 bases between. The V and J genes are TRBV11-2 and TRBJ1-2; no firm D call. The receptor was isolated from a person aged 65 to 85 with COVID-19, enrolled during active disease. The sample was peripheral blood. This CDR3 reads CASSANLNYGYTF. In DNA form, the CDR3 reads TGTGCCAGCAGCGCTAATTTGAACTATGGCTACACCTTC.